The entry below gives a single T cell receptor (beta chain) sequence along with its context. Its cognate antigen is unknown. Sequenced by immunoSEQ multiplex PCR; TCRdb stores in-frame clones only, minus some. The data show 34,000 or so clones, 90% to 95% seen once. The sample originates from a study of OX40 agonist ivuxolimab in advanced cancers. The study, taken as a whole, reports: Some nonresponders likewise displayed low normalized T-cell clonal expansion.

With V trimmed by 4 bases and J by 7 bases, 12 bases remained unmatched. Germline V gene data show CDR1 as PRHDT and CDR2 as FYEKMQ (reference sequence). This CDR3 is 15 amino acids long. V gene TRBV13 combines with J gene TRBJ1-2; TRBD1 aligns across 7 bases. The input for sequencing was CD4+ or CD8+ T cells sorted from blood, taken in a trial of the OX40 agonist ivuxolimab. The TCR sequence derives from an adult with an advanced solid tumor such as melanoma, head and neck, liver or kidney cancer. For the CDR3, the DNA is TGTGCCAGCAGCTCCCGCGGGTGGCAGGGGGGTGGCTACACCTTC. This codes for CASSSRGWQGGGYTF.